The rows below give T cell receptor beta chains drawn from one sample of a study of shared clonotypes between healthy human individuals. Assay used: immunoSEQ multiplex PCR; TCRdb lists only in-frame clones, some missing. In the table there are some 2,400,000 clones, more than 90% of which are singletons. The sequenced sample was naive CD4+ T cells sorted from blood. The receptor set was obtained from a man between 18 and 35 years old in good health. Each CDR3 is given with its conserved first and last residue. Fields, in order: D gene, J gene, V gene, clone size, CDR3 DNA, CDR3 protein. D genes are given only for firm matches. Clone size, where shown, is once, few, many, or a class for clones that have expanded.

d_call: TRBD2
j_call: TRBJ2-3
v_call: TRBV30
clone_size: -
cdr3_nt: TGTGCCTGGAGCAAAGCAGCGGGATCCACAGATACGCAGTATTTT
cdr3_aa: CAWSKAAGSTDTQYF

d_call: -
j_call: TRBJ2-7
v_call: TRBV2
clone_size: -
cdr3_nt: TGTGCCAGCAGTAAACAGGGCATTGGCTCCTACGAGCAGTACTTC
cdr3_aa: CASSKQGIGSYEQYF

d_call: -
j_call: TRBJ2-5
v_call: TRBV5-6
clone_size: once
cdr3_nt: TGTGCCAGCACCCCGCGTAGGGGATCCCGGCAAGAGACCCAGTACTTC
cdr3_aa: CASTPRRGSRQETQYF

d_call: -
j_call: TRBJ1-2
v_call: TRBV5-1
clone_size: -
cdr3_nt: TGCGCCAGCAGCTTGCGGGACAACAACTATGGCTACACCTTC
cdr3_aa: CASSLRDNNYGYTF

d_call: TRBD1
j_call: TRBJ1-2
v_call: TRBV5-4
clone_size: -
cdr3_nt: TGTGCCAGCAGCCTGGGGCAGGGGGCAACATATGGCTACACCTTC
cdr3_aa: CASSLGQGATYGYTF

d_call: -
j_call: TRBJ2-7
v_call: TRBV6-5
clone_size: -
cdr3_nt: TGTGCCAGCAGTGCTGGACAGCTTTACGAGCAGTACTTC
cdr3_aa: CASSAGQLYEQYF

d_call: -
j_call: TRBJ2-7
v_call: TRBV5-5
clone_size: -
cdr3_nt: TGTGCCAGCAGCTTGGACAGGGCGGGTATCTACGAGCAGTACTTC
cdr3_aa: CASSLDRAGIYEQYF

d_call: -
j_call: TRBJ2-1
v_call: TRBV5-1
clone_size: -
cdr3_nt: TGCGCCAGCAGCTTGGGAGTCTATGAGCAGTTCTTC
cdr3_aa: CASSLGVYEQFF

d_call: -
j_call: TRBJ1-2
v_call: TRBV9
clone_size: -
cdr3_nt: TGTGCCAGCAGCGTAGGGGCAGGAGAAAACTATGGCTACACCTTC
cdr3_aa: CASSVGAGENYGYTF

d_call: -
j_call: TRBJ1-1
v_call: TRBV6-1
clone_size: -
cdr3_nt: TGTGCCAGCAGGCCCCGGGGAGGGTGGAACACTGAAGCTTTCTTT
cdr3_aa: CASRPRGGWNTEAFF

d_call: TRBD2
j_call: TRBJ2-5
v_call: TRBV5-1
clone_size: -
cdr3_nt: TGCGCCAGCAGCCGTGGAGCGGGGGCCCTAGTAGAGACCCAGTACTTC
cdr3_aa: CASSRGAGALVETQYF

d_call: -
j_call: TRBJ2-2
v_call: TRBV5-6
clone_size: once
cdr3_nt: TGTGCCAGCAGCTTAAAAGGCGCAGACATCACCGGGGAGCTGTTTTTT
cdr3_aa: CASSLKGADITGELFF

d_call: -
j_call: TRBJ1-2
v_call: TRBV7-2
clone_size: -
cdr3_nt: TGTGCCAGCAGTTCTCAGGGCTGGTATGGCTACACCTTC
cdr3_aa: CASSSQGWYGYTF

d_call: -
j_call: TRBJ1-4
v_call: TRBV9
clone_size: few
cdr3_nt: TGTGCCAGCAGCGCCCAATCCGGGGCCGGTGAAAAACTGTTTTTT
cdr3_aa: CASSAQSGAGEKLFF

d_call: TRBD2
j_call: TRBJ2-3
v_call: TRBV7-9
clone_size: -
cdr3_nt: TGTGCCAGCAGCCCCGGCGGCGGGAGGATCACAGATACGCAGTATTTT
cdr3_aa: CASSPGGGRITDTQYF

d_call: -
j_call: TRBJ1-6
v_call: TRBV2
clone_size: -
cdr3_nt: TGTGCCAGCATTAAGAGGGGGATGGGGCCAAATTCACCCCTCCACTTT
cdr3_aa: CASIKRGMGPNSPLHF

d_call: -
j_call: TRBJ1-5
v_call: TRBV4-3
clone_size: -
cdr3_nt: TGCGCCAGCAGCCAGGAACTCGATCAGCCCCAGCATTTT
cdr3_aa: CASSQELDQPQHF

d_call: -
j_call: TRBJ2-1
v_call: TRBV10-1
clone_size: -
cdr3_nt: TGCGCCAGCAGTGACACGGGACTGGGTCGGACCCAGTTCTTC
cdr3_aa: CASSDTGLGRTQFF

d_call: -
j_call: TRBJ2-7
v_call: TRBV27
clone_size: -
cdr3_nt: TGTGCCAGCAGTACAGCCAGCAGCGGTAGGGTCGAGCAGTACTTC
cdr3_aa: CASSTASSGRVEQYF

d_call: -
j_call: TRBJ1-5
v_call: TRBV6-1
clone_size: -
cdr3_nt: TGTGCCAGCAGTTGGAGGGAAGGGGGCAATCAGCCCCAGCATTTT
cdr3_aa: CASSWREGGNQPQHF

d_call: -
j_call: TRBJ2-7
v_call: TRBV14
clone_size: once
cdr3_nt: TGTGCCAGCAGCCATCGGGACGGACCCTACGAGCAGTACTTC
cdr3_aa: CASSHRDGPYEQYF

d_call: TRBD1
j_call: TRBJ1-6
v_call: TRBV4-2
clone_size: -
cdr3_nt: TGTGCCAGCAGCTTACCGACAGGGGCAACTCCTAATTCACCCCTCCACTTT
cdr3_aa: CASSLPTGATPNSPLHF

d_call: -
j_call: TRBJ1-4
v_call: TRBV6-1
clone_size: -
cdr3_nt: TGTGCCAGCAGTGAGGGAACAACTAATGAAAAACTGTTTTTT
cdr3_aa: CASSEGTTNEKLFF

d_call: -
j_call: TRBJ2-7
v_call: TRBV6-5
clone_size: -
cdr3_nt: TGTGCCAGCAGTTACGGCAGGAACTACGAGCAGTACTTC
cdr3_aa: CASSYGRNYEQYF

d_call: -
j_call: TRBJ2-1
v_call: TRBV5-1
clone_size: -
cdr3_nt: TGCGCCAGCAGCTTGAGCCGGGGGCGATACAATGAGCAGTTCTTC
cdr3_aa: CASSLSRGRYNEQFF

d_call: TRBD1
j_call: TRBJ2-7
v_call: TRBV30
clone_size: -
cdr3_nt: TGTGCCTGGGTTAGGACAGGGGGCACTTATAGCCAAGACAGCTCCTACGAGCAGTACTTC
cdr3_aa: CAWVRTGGTYSQDSSYEQYF

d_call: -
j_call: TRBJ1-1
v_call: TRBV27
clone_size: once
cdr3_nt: TGTGCCAGCAGCTCCATAAACACTGAAGCTTTCTTT
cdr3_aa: CASSSINTEAFF

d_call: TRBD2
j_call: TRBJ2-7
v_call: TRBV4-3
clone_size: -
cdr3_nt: TGCGCCAGCAGCCAAGAACCCATCGGCGGGGGGGTCCACGAGCAGTACTTC
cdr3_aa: CASSQEPIGGGVHEQYF

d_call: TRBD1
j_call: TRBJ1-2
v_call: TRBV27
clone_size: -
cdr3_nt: TGTGCCAGCAGGTCACAGGGGTTAGTGCAGGGCTACACCTTC
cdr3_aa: CASRSQGLVQGYTF

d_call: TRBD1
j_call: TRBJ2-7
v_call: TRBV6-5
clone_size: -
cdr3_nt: TGTGCCAGCAGTTTCTCCGGGACAGGCTACGAGCAGTACTTC
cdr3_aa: CASSFSGTGYEQYF

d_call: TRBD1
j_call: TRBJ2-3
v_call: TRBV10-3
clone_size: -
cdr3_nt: TGTGCCATCAACGTCGGTAGGACAGGGGGCGGCACAGATACGCAGTATTTT
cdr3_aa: CAINVGRTGGGTDTQYF

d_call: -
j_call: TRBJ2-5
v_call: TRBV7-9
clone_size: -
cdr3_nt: TGTGCCAGCAGCTTACGGCCAGCAGAGACCCAGTACTTC
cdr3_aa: CASSLRPAETQYF

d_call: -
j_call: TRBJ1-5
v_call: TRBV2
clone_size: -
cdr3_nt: TGTGCCAGCAGTAAGACAGACTATAGCAATCAGCCCCAGCATTTT
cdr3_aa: CASSKTDYSNQPQHF

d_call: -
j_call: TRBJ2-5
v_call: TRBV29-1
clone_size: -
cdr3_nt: TGCAGCGTTGAAATCGCGGGACAAGAGACCCAGTACTTC
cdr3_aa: CSVEIAGQETQYF

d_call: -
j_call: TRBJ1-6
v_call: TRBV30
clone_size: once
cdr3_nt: TGTGCCTGGAGTGTATTGAAAGGGGCCAATTCACCCCTCCACTTT
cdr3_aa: CAWSVLKGANSPLHF

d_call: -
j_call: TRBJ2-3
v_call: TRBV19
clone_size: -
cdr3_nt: TGTGCCAGTAAGGGAGAGCGGCTGACAGATACGCAGTATTTT
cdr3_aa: CASKGERLTDTQYF

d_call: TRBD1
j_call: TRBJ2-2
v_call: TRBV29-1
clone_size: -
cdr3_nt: TGCAGCGGAAGGGACAGTCTGAACACCGGGGAGCTGTTTTTT
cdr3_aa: CSGRDSLNTGELFF

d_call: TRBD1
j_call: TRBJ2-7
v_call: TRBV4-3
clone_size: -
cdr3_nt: TGCGCCAGCAGCTCGCGACAGGGTCCCTACGAGCAGTACTTC
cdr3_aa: CASSSRQGPYEQYF

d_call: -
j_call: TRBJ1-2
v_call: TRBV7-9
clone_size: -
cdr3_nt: TGTGCCAGCAGCCCGCTGGAGAGCTACACCTTC
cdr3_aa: CASSPLESYTF

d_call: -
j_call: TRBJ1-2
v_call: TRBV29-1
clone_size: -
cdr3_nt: TGCAGCGCCGGGGGAGGACTCTATGGCTACACCTTC
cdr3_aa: CSAGGGLYGYTF

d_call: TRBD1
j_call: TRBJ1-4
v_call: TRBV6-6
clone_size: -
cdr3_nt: TGTGCCAGCAGTTCACAGGGGGCCTATGAAAAACTGTTTTTT
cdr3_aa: CASSSQGAYEKLFF

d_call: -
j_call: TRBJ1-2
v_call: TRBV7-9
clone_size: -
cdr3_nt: TGTGCCAGCAGCCCGTCTAGTGCCGGCTACACCTTC
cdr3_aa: CASSPSSAGYTF

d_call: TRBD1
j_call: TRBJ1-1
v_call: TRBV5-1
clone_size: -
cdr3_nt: TGCGCCAGCAGCCAGATGACAGGGTCCACTGAAGCTTTCTTT
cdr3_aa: CASSQMTGSTEAFF

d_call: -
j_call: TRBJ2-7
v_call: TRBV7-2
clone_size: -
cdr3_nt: TGTGCCAGCAGCTTAGGTGTGGGCTCCTACGAGCAGTACTTC
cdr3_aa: CASSLGVGSYEQYF

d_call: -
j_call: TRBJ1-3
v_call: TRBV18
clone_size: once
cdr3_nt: TGTGCCAGCTCACCCGGGGTTAATGTTGGAAACACCATATATTTT
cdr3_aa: CASSPGVNVGNTIYF

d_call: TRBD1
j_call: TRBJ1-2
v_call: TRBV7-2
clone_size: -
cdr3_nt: TGTGCCAGCAGCTTAGCAGGGACAGTCAACTATGGCTACACCTTC
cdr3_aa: CASSLAGTVNYGYTF

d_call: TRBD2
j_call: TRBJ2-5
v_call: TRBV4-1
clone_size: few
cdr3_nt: TGCGCCAGCAGCCAAGGGGGAGGGTCAGGAGAGACCCAGTACTTC
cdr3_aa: CASSQGGGSGETQYF

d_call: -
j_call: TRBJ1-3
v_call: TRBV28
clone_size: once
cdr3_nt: TGTGCCAGCCATACCACGGGGAAAGCTGGAAACACCATATATTTT
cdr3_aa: CASHTTGKAGNTIYF

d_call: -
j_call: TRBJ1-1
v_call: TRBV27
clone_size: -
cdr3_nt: TGTGCCAGCAGTTGGGGGCTTTCCCACACTGAAGCTTTCTTT
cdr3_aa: CASSWGLSHTEAFF

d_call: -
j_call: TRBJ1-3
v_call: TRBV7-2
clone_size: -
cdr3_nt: TGTGCCAGCAGCTTAAAGGCAGGACAAAACACCATATATTTT
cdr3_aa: CASSLKAGQNTIYF

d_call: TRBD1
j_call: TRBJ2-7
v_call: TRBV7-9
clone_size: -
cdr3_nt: TGTGCCAGCAGCTCCGGGACAGGGAAATACAACGAGCAGTACTTC
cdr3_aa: CASSSGTGKYNEQYF

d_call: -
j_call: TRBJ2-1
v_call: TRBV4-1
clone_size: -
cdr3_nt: TGCGCCAGCAGCCAAGATGGGACCGGGACACTTTACAATGAGCAGTTCTTC
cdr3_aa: CASSQDGTGTLYNEQFF

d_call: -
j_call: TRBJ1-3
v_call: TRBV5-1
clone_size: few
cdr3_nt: TGCGCCAGCAGCTTGGGGGACACCATATATTTT
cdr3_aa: CASSLGDTIYF